Shown below are 24 T cell receptor beta chains from a single sample sequenced in a study of T-cell reconstitution after alpha-beta-depleted transplantation in children. Unique molecular identifiers were built into the TCRbeta library. MiXCR, applied by TCRdb to the PCR reads, yields one record per CDR3 protein. The table shows around 450,000 distinct CDR3 sequences, with roughly a tenth occurring only once. The sample in question was PBMCs, obtained before TCRalphabeta/CD19-depleted stem cell transplant. The receptor source for this set is a child aged 2 to 9 with inherited bone marrow failure, due to receive a stem cell transplant.

This clonotype was found many times. The CDR3 DNA sequence: TGTGCCAGCAGCTTAGGGACTAGCGGGAGACGCACAGATACGCAGTATTTT. The encoded protein is CASSLGTSGRRTDTQYF. This chain links TRBV7-9 with TRBJ2-3; 13 bases map to TRBD2. The CDR3 consists of 17 residues. CDR1 SEHNR and CDR2 FQNEAQ come from the germline V gene (reference sequence). Trimming cost V 1 base and J 1 base; bases outside gene matches: 2.

This clonotype was picked up many times. This chain joins TRBV7-2 and TRBJ2-7, with D tentatively TRBD2 (6 bases). This CDR3 comprises 14 residues. V was trimmed by 6 bases and J by 6 bases, leaving 18 bases between them. CDR1 is SGHTA, CDR2 FQGNSA, per germline. As DNA, the CDR3 is TGTGCCAGCAGGTTATGGGGGGAGTTGGGCGAGCAGTACTTC. Translating it yields CASRLWGELGEQYF. Looking up the rest from reference TRBV7-2 and TRBJ2-7 gives the full variable domain: GAGVSQSPSNKVTEKGKDVELRCDPISGHTALYWYRQSLGQGLEFLIYFQGNSAPDKSGLPSDRFSAERTGGSVSTLTIQRTQQEDSAVYLCASRLWGELGEQYFGPGTRLTVT.

The sample holds a few counts of this clonotype. V gene TRBV12-3 or TRBV12-4 combines with J gene TRBJ1-4; D perhaps matches TRBD1 (6 bases). V was cut by 3 bases and J by 8 bases, with 13 bases left in between. The CDR3 loop spans 14 amino acids. The CDR3 loop reads CASSLHREGEKLFF. The CDR3 coding sequence is TGTGCCAGCAGTTTGCACAGGGAGGGAGAAAAACTGTTTTTT.

This clonotype was seen at least ten times. The V call is TRBV10-3, the J call TRBJ2-1, with 8 bases that match TRBD2. Germline V gene lookup returns CDR1 ENHRY and CDR2 SYGVKD. The V segment lost 11 bases and the J segment 8 bases; nucleotides outside the gene matches: 11. This CDR3 comprises 13 residues. CDR3 residues: CAHGQRERDEQFF. Written as DNA, the CDR3 is TGTGCCCACGGCCAGCGGGAGAGGGATGAGCAGTTCTTC.

Many counts were recorded for this clonotype. The chain joins TRBV7-2 to TRBJ2-1; 8 nucleotides agree with TRBD1. Germline V gene sequence: CDR1 SGHTA, CDR2 FQGNSA. This CDR3 comprises 14 residues. The J segment lost 4 bases and the V segment lost 4 bases, leaving 3 bases of the junction unmatched. CDR3 coding DNA: TGTGCCAGCAGCTCTTGGACAGGGTACAATGAGCAGTTCTTC. This codes for CASSSWTGYNEQFF.

This clonotype was recorded many times. The V and J genes are TRBV20-1 and TRBJ2-7, with 15 positions matching TRBD2. After removal of 4 bases from V and 4 bases from J, the junction contained 14 bases not matched to a gene. Germline lookup yields CDR1 DFQATT and CDR2 SNEGSKA (reference sequence). The CDR3 extends over 18 amino acids. The CDR3 protein is CSATRPWTSGRAVYEQYF. The CDR3 coding sequence is TGCAGTGCTACGCGACCCTGGACTAGCGGGAGGGCCGTTTACGAGCAGTACTTC.

This clonotype was counted ten times or more. The gene calls are TRBV10-3 and TRBJ2-5; no reliable D call. The CDR3 has 14 residues. Between the trimmed V and J ends, which lost 3 bases and 0 bases, there was a span of 8 bases. In germline, CDR1 is ENHRY, CDR2 SYGVKD. The CDR3 spells CAISERHDQETQYF. In DNA, the CDR3 is TGTGCCATCAGTGAAAGACACGACCAAGAGACCCAGTACTTC.

The table lists this clonotype with a few counts. The chain carries TRBV24-1 and TRBJ2-6; D call uncertain. Deletions cut 4 bases from V and 0 bases from J, with 12 bases between. The CDR3 is 17 residues long. Germline V gives CDR1 KGHDR, CDR2 SFDVKD. DNA of the CDR3: TGTGCCACCAGTGACCCCGGACGGAGCTCTGGGGCCAACGTCCTGACTTTC. It yields the protein CATSDPGRSSGANVLTF.

This clonotype appeared many times. The chain recombines TRBV20-1 with TRBJ1-1, with D uncertain. Trimming shortened V by 2 bases and J by 10 bases, and 11 bases separated the two germline ends. The germline CDR1 and CDR2 sequences are DFQATT and SNEGSKA (reference sequence). The CDR3 extends over 11 amino acids. CDR3 nucleotides: TGCAGTGCTAGAATGGGTGTTGGAGCTTTCTTT. Its translation: CSARMGVGAFF.

The V gene is TRBV19, the J gene TRBJ2-7; the D gene is possibly TRBD2 (5 bases). The V gene lost 3 bases and the J gene lost 3 bases, with 6 bases spanning the gap. Germline V gene lookup returns CDR1 LNHDA and CDR2 SQIVND (reference sequence). This CDR3 is 12 amino acids long. CDR3 DNA: TGTGCCAGTAGTATTGAGGGCTACGAGCAGTACTTC. The encoded protein is CASSIEGYEQYF. The whole variable domain, filled in from reference TRBV19 and TRBJ2-7, reads DGGITQSPKYLFRKEGQNVTLSCEQNLNHDAMYWYRQDPGQGLRLIYYSQIVNDFQKGDIAEGYSVSREKKESFPLTVTSAQKNPTAFYLCASSIEGYEQYFGPGTRLTVT.

This clonotype has ten or more counts. This rearrangement joins TRBV7-9 to TRBJ2-7; 8 nucleotides line up with TRBD1. The CDR3 is 16 amino acids. Germline values: CDR1 SEHNR, CDR2 FQNEAQ (reference sequence). The V gene end was trimmed by 1 base and the J gene end by 3 bases; junction bases not matched to a gene: 8. The CDR3 loop reads CASSLESGQGVYEQYF. The DNA for the CDR3 is TGTGCCAGCAGCTTAGAGTCCGGACAGGGAGTCTACGAGCAGTACTTC. The full variable domain, its missing parts supplied by reference TRBV7-9 and TRBJ2-7, is DTGVSQNPRHKITKRGQNVTFRCDPISEHNRLYWYRQTLGQGPEFLTYFQNEAQLEKSRLLSDRFSAERPKGSFSTLEIQRTEQGDSAMYLCASSLESGQGVYEQYFGPGTRLTVT.

The chain has TRBV29-1 and TRBJ2-7, with D possibly being TRBD2 (6 bases). This CDR3 comprises 13 residues. V was trimmed by 4 bases and J by 0 bases, leaving 10 bases between them. CDR1 SQVTM and CDR2 ANQGSEA come from the germline V gene. In nucleotides, the CDR3 is TGCAGCGTTGTGGGGGGAAACTCCTACGAGCAGTACTTC. Protein product: CSVVGGNSYEQYF.

The rearrangement joins TRBV28 to TRBJ2-2, with D hard to call. V was clipped by 4 bases and J by 3 bases, with 6 bases between them. The CDR3 has 13 amino acids. The V gene's germline CDR1 is MDHEN and CDR2 SYDVKM. The CDR3: CASSWGDTGELFF. The CDR3, as DNA: TGTGCCAGCAGTTGGGGTGACACCGGGGAGCTGTTTTTT.

The table lists this clonotype with many counts. The chain recombines TRBV10-3 with TRBJ2-7; D might be TRBD1 or TRBD2, each matching 6 bases. With 6 bases removed from V and 1 base from J, the gap between germline ends came to 13 bases. Germline CDR1 and CDR2: ENHRY and SYGVKD. The CDR3 totals 14 residues. The chain's CDR3 is CAIREGQGSYEQYF. In DNA, the CDR3 is TGTGCCATCAGGGAGGGGCAGGGGTCCTACGAGCAGTACTTC.

Ten or more counts support this clonotype. This sequence joins TRBV7-9 and TRBJ2-3; unclear D gene. The CDR3 is 13 residues long. CDR1 is SEHNR and CDR2 is FQNEAQ in the germline V gene (reference sequence). Trimming took off 1 base at V and 6 bases at J, with 8 bases between the two ends. CDR3 protein: CASSLVVSDTQYF. The CDR3 nucleotides read TGTGCCAGCAGCTTAGTAGTTTCCGATACGCAGTATTTT.

This clonotype was recorded at least ten times. V usage is TRBV5-1 and J usage is TRBJ2-1; TRBD2 is a possible D gene (6 bases). Trimming cost V 1 base and J 5 bases, with 13 bases left between them. The CDR3 runs to 15 residues. Germline lookup yields CDR1 SGHRS and CDR2 YFSETQ. In DNA form, the CDR3 reads TGCGCCAGCAGCTTGAGGTTTGCGGGAAACAATGAGCAGTTCTTC. This sequence encodes CASSLRFAGNNEQFF.

This clonotype was detected many times. In nucleotides, the CDR3 is TGTGCCAGCAGAGGACTACATGAGCAGTTCTTC. This encodes CASRGLHEQFF. This chain connects TRBV28 to TRBJ2-1; D is possibly TRBD2 (6 bases). The CDR3 spans 11 residues. Trimming stripped 6 bases from V and 8 bases from J, with 8 bases between. Germline V gene data show CDR1 as MDHEN and CDR2 as SYDVKM.

The chain uses TRBV20-1 and TRBJ2-7; D may be TRBD2 (5 bases). This CDR3 contains 13 residues. Per the germline V gene, CDR1 is DFQATT and CDR2 is SNEGSKA (reference sequence). CDR3 DNA sequence: TGCACCCACGACGCGGGTATCTCCTACGAGCAGTACTTC. Protein sequence: CTHDAGISYEQYF.

The gene calls are TRBV7-2 and TRBJ2-5; weak D call: TRBD2 (5 bases). Germline V gives CDR1 SGHTA, CDR2 FQGNSA. The CDR3 totals 16 residues. Trimming took off 3 bases at V and 3 bases at J, with 17 bases between the two ends. The CDR3 DNA is TGTGCCAGCAGCTTCCAATCGCTGAGCGGAGAAGAGACCCAGTACTTC. Encoded protein: CASSFQSLSGEETQYF.

This clonotype was detected only once. The chain joins TRBV20-1 to TRBJ1-5, with 9 bases that match TRBD1. The V gene end was trimmed by 3 bases and the J gene end by 4 bases; junction bases not matched to a gene: 4. In germline, CDR1 is DFQATT, CDR2 SNEGSKA (reference sequence). The CDR3 consists of 14 residues. The CDR3 loop reads CSARGQGPNQPQHF. CDR3 nucleotides: TGCAGTGCTAGGGGACAGGGCCCAAATCAGCCCCAGCATTTT.

Ten or more counts support this clonotype. This rearrangement joins TRBV5-6 to TRBJ1-1, with a possible D match to TRBD1 (6 bases). Trimming took off 4 bases at V and 5 bases at J, with 15 bases between the two ends. Germline V CDR1 and CDR2: SGHDT, YYEEEE. There are 14 residues in the CDR3. The DNA for the CDR3 is TGTGCCAGCAGCAGAGGGGGGGCAGGGACTGAAGCTTTCTTT. The encoded protein is CASSRGGAGTEAFF.

The chain couples TRBV12-3 or TRBV12-4 to TRBJ2-1, with 7 nucleotides matching TRBD1. The V gene end was trimmed by 1 base and the J gene end by 9 bases; junction bases not matched to a gene: 6. CDR3 length: 14 residues. In DNA form, the CDR3 reads TGTGCCAGCAGTTTAGGTCAGGGGGTAACTGAGCAGTTCTTC. It yields the protein CASSLGQGVTEQFF.

This clonotype was observed a handful of times. A read error is possible here, since a much larger clone lies one base away. The V gene is TRBV28, the J gene TRBJ2-3, with D possibly matching TRBD1 (5 bases). Germline V gives CDR1 MDHEN, CDR2 SYDVKM. The V and J ends lost 3 bases and 0 bases respectively, with 13 bases between them. The CDR3 totals 16 residues. DNA of the CDR3: TGTGCCAGCAGTTTTCATGGGGCAGGGAGCACAGATACGCAGTATTTT. The encoded protein is CASSFHGAGSTDTQYF.

This sequence joins TRBV10-1 and TRBJ2-3, with TRBD2 identical over 7 bases. Germline CDR1 reads WNHNN; CDR2 reads SYGVQD (reference sequence). Trimming at V came to 7 bases and at J to 0 bases, leaving 13 bases not matched to a gene. The CDR3 runs to 17 residues. CDR3 loop: CASNPTKGGSSTDTQYF. Written as DNA, the CDR3 is TGCGCCAGCAATCCGACCAAAGGCGGGAGTAGCACAGATACGCAGTATTTT.